The 18 T cell receptor beta chains reported below all come from one sample, sequenced in a study of control samples from healthy donors and cancer patients. Some clones are missing from TCRdb's copy, which holds only in-frame ones; the method was immunoSEQ multiplex PCR. In the table there are about 41,000 clones, 90% to 95% of which are singletons. Sequencing was performed on blood. Receptors were obtained from a man aged 60 to 69 in good health.

This CDR3 reads CASSQDFGGSAEAFF. The DNA for the CDR3 is TGTGCCAGCAGCCAAGATTTCGGGGGCTCCGCTGAAGCTTTCTTT. This chain connects TRBV3-1 (or the pseudogene TRBV3-2) to TRBJ1-1; D may be TRBD1 (6 bases). This CDR3 spans 15 amino acids. V was cut by 0 bases and J by 6 bases, with 14 bases left in between. The germline V gene has CDR1 LGHDT and CDR2 YNNKEL (reference sequence).

This chain joins TRBV27 and TRBJ1-2; the match to TRBD1 covers 7 bases. The germline V gene has CDR1 MNHEY and CDR2 SMNVEV (reference sequence). Trimming removed 6 bases from V and 4 bases from J; junction bases left unmatched: 5. The CDR3 runs 13 residues. CDR3 in amino acids: CASSVTGFYGYTF. The CDR3 bases are TGTGCCAGCAGCGTGACAGGGTTCTATGGCTACACCTTC.

The rearrangement links TRBV27 to TRBJ2-7; weak D call: TRBD2 (5 bases). V was shortened by 3 bases and J by 5 bases, with 17 bases between the two germline ends. The germline V gene encodes CDR1 MNHEY and CDR2 SMNVEV (reference sequence). The CDR3 consists of 15 residues. CDR3 bases: TGTGCCAGCAGTTTCGGACGTCTCCGGCGGGACGAGCAGTACTTC. Protein sequence: CASSFGRLRRDEQYF.

This chain links TRBV19 with TRBJ1-1, with 11 bases matching TRBD1. This CDR3 has 14 amino acids. CDR1 and CDR2 from the germline V gene are LNHDA and SQIVND (reference sequence). With V trimmed by 3 bases and J by 4 bases, 1 base remained unmatched. The CDR3 nucleotides read TGTGCCAGTAGTATGGGGACAGGGGGCACTGAAGCTTTCTTT. Protein product: CASSMGTGGTEAFF.

The chain carries TRBV5-6 and TRBJ2-7; 7 bases align to TRBD2. V trimming: 4 bases; J trimming: 7 bases; junction bases outside the gene matches: 11. This CDR3 spans 14 amino acids. CDR1 is SGHDT, CDR2 YYEEEE, per germline. This chain's CDR3 is CASSPGAGTVEQYF. The CDR3 DNA reads as TGTGCCAGCAGCCCTGGAGCGGGGACTGTGGAGCAGTACTTC.

J is TRBJ2-1 and V is TRBV12-3 or TRBV12-4, with 8 bases aligning to TRBD1. CDR3 length equals 13 residues. V dropped 5 bases and J dropped 3; count of bases not matched to a gene: 0. The CDR3 DNA is TGTGCCAGCAGTGGACAGGGCTACAATGAGCAGTTCTTC. It codes for CASSGQGYNEQFF.

The chain has TRBV6-6 and TRBJ1-5; perhaps TRBD1 as D (6 bases). The CDR3 has 14 amino acids. The V gene's germline CDR1 is MNHNY and CDR2 SVGAGI (reference sequence). The V and J ends lost 8 bases and 4 bases respectively, with 15 bases between them. The CDR3 coding sequence is TGTGCCAGCGTCTACAGGGATAAGAATCAGCCCCAGCATTTT. Residues: CASVYRDKNQPQHF.

V usage is TRBV11-3 and J usage is TRBJ2-7, with 7 bases aligning to TRBD1. Germline CDR1 and CDR2: SGHNT and YENEEA. This CDR3 has 13 amino acids. Trimming took 6 bases from V and 0 from J; bases not matched to a gene: 2. The DNA for the CDR3 is TGTGCCAGCAGTCCAGGGGGCTCCTACGAGCAGTACTTC. Protein: CASSPGGSYEQYF. Full variable domain (missing parts from reference TRBV11-3 and TRBJ2-7): EAGVVQSPRYKIIEKKQPVAFWCNPISGHNTLYWYLQNLGQGPELLIRYENEEAVDDSQLPKDRFSAERLKGVDSTLKIQPAELGDSAVYLCASSPGGSYEQYFGPGTRLTVT.

V and J are TRBV7-3 and TRBJ2-1, with D tentatively TRBD2 (7 bases). Between the trimmed V and J ends, which lost 7 bases and 4 bases, there was a span of 32 bases. Germline V gene lookup returns CDR1 SGHTA and CDR2 FQGTGA. The CDR3 runs to 20 residues. The CDR3 DNA follows: TGTGCCAGCACCGAGCGGGATCATCAGGGGCGGGTGAATGGATACAATGAGCAGTTCTTC. This translates into CASTERDHQGRVNGYNEQFF.

The CDR3 spells CASSLLAEYRDTQYF. For the CDR3, the DNA is TGTGCCAGCAGTTTACTCGCCGAATATAGAGATACGCAGTATTTT. V gene TRBV6-5 combines with J gene TRBJ2-3; D is unclear. V lost 4 bases and J 5 bases, leaving 16 bases between the germline ends. Germline CDR1 is MNHEY and CDR2 is SVGAGI. The CDR3 contains 15 residues.

This chain connects TRBV30 to TRBJ1-1, with TRBD1 matching 7 bases. Unmatched junction bases numbered 5, after V lost 5 bases and J lost 5 bases. This CDR3 region has 12 residues. The V gene's germline CDR1 is GTSNPN and CDR2 SVGIG (reference sequence). The CDR3: CAWSRGRTEAFF. The CDR3 coding sequence is TGTGCCTGGTCAAGGGGGCGTACTGAAGCTTTCTTT.

The chain recombines TRBV13 with TRBJ2-3; D ambiguous. This CDR3 is 15 amino acids long. Germline assignment: CDR1 PRHDT and CDR2 FYEKMQ (reference sequence). V was trimmed by 5 bases and J by 5 bases, leaving 17 bases between them. In DNA form, the CDR3 reads TGTGCCAGCAGCCTTTCCTGGCCAGACGTAGATACGCAGTATTTT. As protein: CASSLSWPDVDTQYF. The full variable domain, in which reference TRBV13 and TRBJ2-3 provide the parts outside the CDR3, is AAGVIQSPRHLIKEKRETATLKCYPIPRHDTVYWYQQGPGQDPQFLISFYEKMQSDKGSIPDRFSAQQFSDYHSELNMSSLELGDSALYFCASSLSWPDVDTQYFGPGTRLTVL.

This clone is medium-sized in the sample. This sequence joins TRBV7-9 and TRBJ2-3; D possibly corresponds to TRBD1 (8 bases). Germline V lookup: CDR1 SEHNR, CDR2 FQNEAQ (reference sequence). Deletions cut 8 bases from V and 4 bases from J, with 22 bases between. The CDR3 runs 16 residues. CDR3 protein: CASAGGSQGAADTQYF. CDR3 DNA: TGTGCCAGCGCGGGCGGGAGCCAGGGGGCCGCAGATACGCAGTATTTT.

The chain recombines TRBV10-3 with TRBJ1-2; D is unclear. CDR3 length equals 16 residues. Germline CDR1 is ENHRY and CDR2 is SYGVKD. The germline V and J ends were trimmed by 2 bases and 5 bases, with 18 bases remaining between them. CDR3 sequence reads: CAISEPDQSDLYGYTF. In DNA form, the CDR3 reads TGTGCCATCAGTGAGCCGGATCAGTCGGATTTGTATGGCTACACCTTC.

V and J are TRBV18 and TRBJ1-5; D is unclear. The CDR3 has 13 amino acids. Per the germline V gene, CDR1 is KGHSH and CDR2 is LQKENI. V shed 6 bases and J shed 1 base, with 7 bases lying between them. CDR3 nucleotide sequence: TGTGCCAGCTCGTGGCACAGCAATCAGCCCCAGCATTTT. Its translation is CASSWHSNQPQHF.

V gene TRBV27 combines with J gene TRBJ2-3, with 8 bases identical to TRBD2. The CDR3 length is 18 residues. The V segment lost 5 bases and the J segment 2 bases; nucleotides outside the gene matches: 15. CDR1 is MNHEY, CDR2 SMNVEV, per germline (reference sequence). The chain's CDR3 is CASSPPGVLAANTDTQYF. The CDR3 nucleotides read TGTGCCAGCAGTCCCCCGGGTGTACTAGCGGCTAACACAGATACGCAGTATTTT.

A single count supports this clone. The chain uses TRBV27 and TRBJ2-5; a weak D match, TRBD2 (7 bases). The V gene lost 6 bases and the J gene lost 5 bases, with 22 bases spanning the gap. Germline CDR1 is MNHEY and CDR2 is SMNVEV (reference sequence). This CDR3 is built from 16 residues. The CDR3 DNA follows: TGTGCCAGCAGCCGTAGGGGGGGCGACGGCGGGGAGACCCAGTACTTC. It is translated as CASSRRGGDGGETQYF.

The chain combines TRBV19 with TRBJ1-5, with D possibly matching TRBD1 (6 bases). V was cut by 6 bases and J by 6 bases, with 12 bases left in between. This CDR3 is built from 13 residues. The germline V gene has CDR1 LNHDA and CDR2 SQIVND (reference sequence). Here the CDR3 DNA reads TGTGCCAGTAGGCCGCGGGGGGCTCAGCCCCAGCATTTT. This encodes CASRPRGAQPQHF.